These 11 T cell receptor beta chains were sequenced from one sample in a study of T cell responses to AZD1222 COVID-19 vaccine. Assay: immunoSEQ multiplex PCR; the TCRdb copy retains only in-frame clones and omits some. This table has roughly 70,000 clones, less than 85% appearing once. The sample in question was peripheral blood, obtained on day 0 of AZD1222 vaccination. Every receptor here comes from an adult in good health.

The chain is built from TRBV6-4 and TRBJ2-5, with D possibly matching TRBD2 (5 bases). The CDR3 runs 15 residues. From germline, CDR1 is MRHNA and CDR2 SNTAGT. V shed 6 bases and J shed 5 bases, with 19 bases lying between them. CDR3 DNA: TGTGCCAGCAGGGCCGGTTTAGCGACGGGGGAGACCCAGTACTTC. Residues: CASRAGLATGETQYF.

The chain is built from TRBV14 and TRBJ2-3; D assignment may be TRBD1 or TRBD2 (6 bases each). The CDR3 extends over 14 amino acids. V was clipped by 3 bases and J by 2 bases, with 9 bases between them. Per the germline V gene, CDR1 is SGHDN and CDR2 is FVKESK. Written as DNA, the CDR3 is TGTGCCAGCAGCCATAGGGGGGTCACAGATACGCAGTATTTT. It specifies CASSHRGVTDTQYF.

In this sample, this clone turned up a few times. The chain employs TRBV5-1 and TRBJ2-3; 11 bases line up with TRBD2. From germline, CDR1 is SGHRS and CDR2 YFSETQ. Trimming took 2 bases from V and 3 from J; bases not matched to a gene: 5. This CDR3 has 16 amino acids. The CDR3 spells CASSFLSGGATDTQYF. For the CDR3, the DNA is TGCGCCAGCAGCTTCCTTAGCGGGGGGGCTACAGATACGCAGTATTTT.

The CDR3 sequence is CASSLDRNTYEQYF. CDR3 sequence (DNA): TGCGCCAGCAGCTTGGACCGGAACACCTACGAGCAGTACTTC. The rearrangement links TRBV5-1 to TRBJ2-7; D uncertain. The CDR3 runs 14 residues. V was trimmed by 0 bases and J by 2 bases, leaving 9 bases between them. Germline V gene lookup returns CDR1 SGHRS and CDR2 YFSETQ. Full variable domain (outside the CDR3, taken from reference TRBV5-1 and TRBJ2-7): KAGVTQTPRYLIKTRGQQVTLSCSPISGHRSVSWYQQTPGQGLQFLFEYFSETQRNKGNFPGRFSGRQFSNSRSEMNVSTLELGDSALYLCASSLDRNTYEQYFGPGTRLTVT.

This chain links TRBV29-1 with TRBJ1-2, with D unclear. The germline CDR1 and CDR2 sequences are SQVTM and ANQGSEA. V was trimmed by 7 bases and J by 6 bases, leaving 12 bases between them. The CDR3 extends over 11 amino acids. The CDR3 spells CSAGRSDGYTF. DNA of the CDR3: TGCAGCGCTGGTAGGTCCGATGGCTACACCTTC.

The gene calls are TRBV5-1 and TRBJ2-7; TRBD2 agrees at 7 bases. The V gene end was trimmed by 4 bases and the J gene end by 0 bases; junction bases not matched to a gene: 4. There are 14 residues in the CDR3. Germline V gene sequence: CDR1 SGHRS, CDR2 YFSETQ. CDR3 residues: CASSPWGGSYEQYF. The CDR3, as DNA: TGCGCCAGCAGCCCCTGGGGGGGCTCCTACGAGCAGTACTTC.

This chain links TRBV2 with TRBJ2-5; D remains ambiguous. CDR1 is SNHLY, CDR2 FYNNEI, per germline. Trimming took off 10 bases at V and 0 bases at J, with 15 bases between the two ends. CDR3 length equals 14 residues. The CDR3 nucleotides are TGTGCCAACCAAAAACTCACAGACCAAGAGACCCAGTACTTC. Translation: CANQKLTDQETQYF. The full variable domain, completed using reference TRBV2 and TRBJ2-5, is EPEVTQTPSHQVTQMGQEVILRCVPISNHLYFYWYRQILGQKVEFLVSFYNNEISEKSEIFDDQFSVERPDGSNFTLKIRSTKLEDSAMYFCANQKLTDQETQYFGPGTRLLVL.

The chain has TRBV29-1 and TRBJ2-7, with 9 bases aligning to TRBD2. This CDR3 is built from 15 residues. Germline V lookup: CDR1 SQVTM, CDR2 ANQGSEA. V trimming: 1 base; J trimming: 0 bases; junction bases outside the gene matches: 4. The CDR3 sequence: CSVEARSGSSYEQYF. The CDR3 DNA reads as TGCAGCGTTGAAGCTCGTAGCGGGAGCTCCTACGAGCAGTACTTC.

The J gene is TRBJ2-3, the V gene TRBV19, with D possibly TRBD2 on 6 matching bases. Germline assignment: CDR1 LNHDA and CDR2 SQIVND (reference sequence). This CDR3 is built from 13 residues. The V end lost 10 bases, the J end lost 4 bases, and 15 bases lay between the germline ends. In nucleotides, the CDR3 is TGTGCCACCGAGAATAGCGGCGCAGATACGCAGTATTTT. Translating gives CATENSGADTQYF.

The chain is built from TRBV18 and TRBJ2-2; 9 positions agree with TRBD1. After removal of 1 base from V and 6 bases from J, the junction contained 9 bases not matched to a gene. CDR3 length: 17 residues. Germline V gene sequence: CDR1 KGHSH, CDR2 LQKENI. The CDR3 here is CASSPRNPGQGAGELFF. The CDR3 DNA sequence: TGTGCCAGCTCACCACGGAACCCGGGACAGGGCGCCGGGGAGCTGTTTTTT. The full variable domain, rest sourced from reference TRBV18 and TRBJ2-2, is NAGVMQNPRHLVRRRGQEARLRCSPMKGHSHVYWYRQLPEEGLKFMVYLQKENIIDESGMPKERFSAEFPKEGPSILRIQQVVRGDSAAYFCASSPRNPGQGAGELFFGEGSRLTVL.

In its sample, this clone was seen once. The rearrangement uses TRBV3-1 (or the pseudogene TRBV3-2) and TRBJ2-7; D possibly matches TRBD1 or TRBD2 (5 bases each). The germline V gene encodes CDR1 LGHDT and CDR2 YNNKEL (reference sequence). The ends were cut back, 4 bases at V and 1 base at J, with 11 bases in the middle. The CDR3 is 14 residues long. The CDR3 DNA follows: TGTGCCAGCAGCCCAGGGAGCCCATCCTACGAGCAGTACTTC. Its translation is CASSPGSPSYEQYF.